This TCR beta chain was recorded in a study of cytomegalovirus exposure and HLA in healthy donors. About the research overall: Findings of an earlier analysis included 110 million or so unique TCR beta sequences from some 180 million T cells.

PCR involved 60 Vbeta and 13 Jbeta primers. TCRdb keeps only in-frame clones here, not all; method: immunoSEQ multiplex PCR. The sample lists around 100,000 clones, roughly 75% occurring once. Study results and limitations: Exclusion applied to some V segments, including TRBV6-2 and TRBV6-3, as they were indistinguishable.

The CDR3 totals 14 residues. Germline-derived CDR1 and CDR2 are SGHRS and YFSETQ. On this clone: Its target is not known.

Sequenced: PBMCs. The source is a young man in good health and CMV-seronegative. The chain has TRBV5-1 and TRBJ2-5; weak D call: TRBD1 (6 bases). The DNA end is a closer match to TRBJ2-7, so the J assignment may be wrong. The CDR3 coding sequence is TGCGCCAGCAGCTTGGCCCAGGGGCCGTACGAGCAGTACTTC. Translated, it gives CASSLAQGPYEQYF.